The 25 T cell receptor beta chains listed next were all sequenced from one sample in a study of beta chain features in type 1 diabetes. Findings and caveats of the study: Across all four CD4+ subsets, people with type 1 diabetes showed modestly shorter TCRB CDR3s.

Expressed TCRB transcripts were sequenced, since all the RNA that had been isolated was reverse transcribed. Using immunoSEQ multiplex PCR, the repertoire was profiled, and TCRdb retains in-frame clones only, with some absent. The sample records 200,000 to 250,000 clones, 14% being singletons. Which antigens these TCRs recognize remains unknown. The sequencing sample was made of naive CD4+ T cells from blood. These receptors originate from a man between 25 and 39 years old with type 1 diabetes.

A remark on this clone: Other DNA sequences from this sample encode an identical CDR3 as well. CDR3 protein: CASRTGNYGYTF. Here the CDR3 DNA reads TGTGCCAGTAGGACAGGGAACTATGGCTACACCTTC. The chain recombines TRBV19 with TRBJ1-2; 7 bases fit TRBD1. The V and J ends lost 6 bases and 2 bases, in that order; junction bases with no gene match: 0. CDR1 and CDR2 from the germline V gene are LNHDA and SQIVND (reference sequence). There are 12 residues in the CDR3.

This clone was seen more than once but under ten times. The chain is built from TRBV7-9 and TRBJ1-4; D may be TRBD1 (5 bases). Between the trimmed V and J ends, which lost 5 bases and 4 bases, there was a span of 11 bases. CDR1 SEHNR and CDR2 FQNEAQ come from the germline V gene (reference sequence). This CDR3 spans 14 amino acids. The CDR3 DNA reads as TGTGCCAGCAGCCCAAGACAGATTAATGAAAAACTGTTTTTT. This sequence encodes CASSPRQINEKLFF.

This clone was seen only a few times. In DNA form, the CDR3 reads TGCGCCAGCAGCGCACGGCGATGGGGGCTCCAAGAGACCCAGTACTTC. Protein product: CASSARRWGLQETQYF. The V and J genes are TRBV5-1 and TRBJ2-5, with a weak D call TRBD1 (6 bases). CDR3 size: 16 residues. The germline V and J ends were trimmed by 4 bases and 1 base, with 17 bases remaining between them. Germline V gene sequence: CDR1 SGHRS, CDR2 YFSETQ.

The rearrangement joins TRBV6-5 to TRBJ2-7, with 8 bases identical to TRBD2. There are 15 residues in the CDR3. The V gene end was trimmed by 4 bases and the J gene end by 2 bases; junction bases not matched to a gene: 7. Germline V gene data show CDR1 as MNHEY and CDR2 as SVGAGI. CDR3 in amino acids: CASSFSGLEPYEQYF. In DNA, the CDR3 is TGTGCCAGCAGTTTCTCGGGACTAGAGCCCTACGAGCAGTACTTC.

The rearrangement uses TRBV29-1 and TRBJ2-5, with D possibly being TRBD2 (7 bases). The germline gives CDR1 SQVTM, CDR2 ANQGSEA. Trimming left V 6 bases short and J 1 base short, with 15 bases between. The CDR3 consists of 14 residues. The CDR3 coding sequence is TGCAGCGTCTACAGGGAGGGTAGCCAAGAGACCCAGTACTTC. Translating it yields CSVYREGSQETQYF. The whole variable domain, filled in from reference TRBV29-1 and TRBJ2-5, reads SAVISQKPSRDICQRGTSLTIQCQVDSQVTMMFWYRQQPGQSLTLIATANQGSEATYESGFVIDKFPISRPNLTFSTLTVSNMSPEDSSIYLCSVYREGSQETQYFGPGTRLLVL.

Only a few counts were recorded for this clone. This chain uses TRBV9 with TRBJ2-5; D may be TRBD2 (7 bases). This CDR3 contains 15 residues. The ends were cut back, 4 bases at V and 5 bases at J, with 18 bases in the middle. The germline V gene encodes CDR1 SGDLS and CDR2 YYNGEE. CDR3 nucleotides: TGTGCCAGCAGCCCCCGTGGAGGGAGGGGGGAGACCCAGTACTTC. It specifies CASSPRGGRGETQYF. Full variable domain (missing parts from reference TRBV9 and TRBJ2-5): DSGVTQTPKHLITATGQRVTLRCSPRSGDLSVYWYQQSLDQGLQFLIQYYNGEERAKGNILERFSAQQFPDLHSELNLSSLELGDSALYFCASSPRGGRGETQYFGPGTRLLVL.

The chain recombines TRBV30 with TRBJ2-2, with TRBD2 matching over 9 bases. V was pared by 0 bases and J by 4 bases, with 3 bases of the junction left unmatched. The germline V gene encodes CDR1 GTSNPN and CDR2 SVGIG (reference sequence). This CDR3 is built from 15 residues. This chain's CDR3 is CAWSVLAGATGELFF. In nucleotides, the CDR3 is TGTGCCTGGAGTGTCTTAGCGGGGGCCACCGGGGAGCTGTTTTTT.

The chain joins TRBV7-9 to TRBJ2-3; no definite D call. This CDR3 has 14 residues. V shed 5 bases and J shed 1 base, with 10 bases lying between them. CDR1 SEHNR and CDR2 FQNEAQ come from the germline V gene (reference sequence). The CDR3 region is CASSPAAGTDTQYF. As DNA, the CDR3 is TGTGCCAGCAGCCCCGCTGCAGGCACAGATACGCAGTATTTT.

The chain combines TRBV5-4 with TRBJ2-1; D is undetermined. This CDR3 is 14 amino acids long. The germline gives CDR1 SGHNT, CDR2 YYREEE (reference sequence). Trimming pared 2 bases from V and 7 bases from J, leaving 13 bases between. The CDR3 DNA follows: TGTGCCAGCAGCTTAGAGACGTCAGCGAATGAGCAGTTCTTC. As protein: CASSLETSANEQFF. The whole variable domain, filled in from reference TRBV5-4 and TRBJ2-1, reads ETGVTQSPTHLIKTRGQQVTLRCSSQSGHNTVSWYQQALGQGPQFIFQYYREEENGRGNFPPRFSGLQFPNYSSELNVNALELDDSALYLCASSLETSANEQFFGPGTRLTVL.

Only a few counts were recorded for this clone. The CDR3 is CASSVLGTPDEAFF. The CDR3 nucleotides are TGCGCCAGCAGCGTACTCGGGACACCTGACGAAGCTTTCTTT. The chain recombines TRBV5-1 with TRBJ1-1, with a tentative D call TRBD1 (6 bases). Germline CDR1 and CDR2: SGHRS and YFSETQ. Trimming removed 4 bases from V and 8 bases from J, with 18 bases in between. CDR3 length: 14 residues.

This clone has only a few counts. The J gene is TRBJ2-7, the V gene TRBV6-1, with 9 bases that match TRBD1. The germline gives CDR1 MNHNS, CDR2 SASEGT. V trimming: 8 bases; J trimming: 4 bases; junction bases outside the gene matches: 9. The CDR3 has 14 residues. CDR3 DNA sequence: TGTGCCAGCCTACCAGGGGGACAGGGTTACGAGCAGTACTTC. This sequence encodes CASLPGGQGYEQYF.

This clone has only a few counts. The V gene is TRBV11-2, the J gene TRBJ1-1; D is perhaps TRBD1 (6 bases). Trimming took off 2 bases at V and 4 bases at J, with 11 bases between the two ends. This CDR3 comprises 14 residues. CDR1 and CDR2 (germline): SGHAT, FQNNGV. In nucleotides, the CDR3 is TGTGCCAGCAGCTTACAGGGGCTGCCCACTGAAGCTTTCTTT. Its translation is CASSLQGLPTEAFF.

This sequence joins TRBV19 and TRBJ2-1; 16 bases line up with TRBD2. Germline lookup yields CDR1 LNHDA and CDR2 SQIVND (reference sequence). The CDR3 is 15 amino acids. J lost 4 bases, V lost 8 bases, and 2 bases had no gene match. The CDR3 protein is CASGTSGRVYNEQFF. CDR3 DNA sequence: TGTGCCAGTGGGACTAGCGGGAGGGTATACAATGAGCAGTTCTTC.

V gene TRBV6-5 combines with J gene TRBJ2-1, with 8 nucleotides matching TRBD2. V dropped 2 bases and J dropped 11; count of bases not matched to a gene: 11. The CDR3 totals 15 residues. Germline V gene data show CDR1 as MNHEY and CDR2 as SVGAGI. CDR3 residues: CASSYGQRPGGKQFF. CDR3 bases: TGTGCCAGCAGTTACGGCCAGCGGCCGGGGGGGAAGCAGTTCTTC.

The gene calls are TRBV12-5 and TRBJ1-1; possibly TRBD1 for D (6 bases). The CDR3 has 14 amino acids. The V end was cut by 5 bases, the J end by 5 bases, with 15 bases between. Looked up from germline, CDR1 is LGHNT and CDR2 is FRNRAP. The CDR3 reads CASGRQGLGTEAFF. The CDR3 region has the DNA TGTGCTAGTGGTCGCCAGGGGCTCGGTACTGAAGCTTTCTTT.

This rearrangement joins TRBV4-2 to TRBJ2-7; TRBD1 agrees at 8 bases. Trimming removed 1 base from V and 3 bases from J; junction bases left unmatched: 2. Per the germline V gene, CDR1 is LGHNA and CDR2 is YNFKEQ. CDR3 length: 14 amino acids. The CDR3 nucleotides are TGTGCCAGCAGCCAAGTCGGGACAGGCTACGAGCAGTACTTC. This translates into CASSQVGTGYEQYF.

The J gene is TRBJ1-2, the V gene TRBV7-9; the D gene is possibly TRBD1 (5 bases). Per the germline V gene, CDR1 is SEHNR and CDR2 is FQNEAQ (reference sequence). CDR3 size: 14 residues. V lost 6 bases, J lost 4 bases, and 15 bases lay in between. The CDR3, as DNA: TGTGCCAGCAGACCTCGGACACCCACCTATGGCTACACCTTC. Protein sequence: CASRPRTPTYGYTF.

V is TRBV5-1 and J is TRBJ1-1; weak D call: TRBD1 (6 bases). The CDR3 has 13 residues. The V gene's germline CDR1 is SGHRS and CDR2 YFSETQ. The V gene lost 0 bases and the J gene lost 5 bases, with 8 bases spanning the gap. The DNA of the CDR3 is TGCGCCAGCAGCTTGGACCAGGGGACTGAAGCTTTCTTT. It translates to CASSLDQGTEAFF.

The J gene is TRBJ2-1, the V gene TRBV6-1; 7 bases match TRBD1. J lost 0 bases, V lost 6 bases, and 2 bases had no gene match. Per the germline V gene, CDR1 is MNHNS and CDR2 is SASEGT. The CDR3 runs to 14 residues. The chain's CDR3 is CASSRDSSYNEQFF. As DNA, the CDR3 is TGTGCCAGCAGCCGGGACAGCTCCTACAATGAGCAGTTCTTC.

The genes are TRBV10-2 and TRBJ1-5; D gene unclear. CDR3 size: 11 residues. Germline V lookup: CDR1 WSHSY, CDR2 SAAADI. V lost 9 bases, J lost 2 bases, and 5 bases lay in between. This CDR3 is CARTGNQPQHF. The CDR3 DNA follows: TGCGCCAGAACAGGCAATCAGCCCCAGCATTTT.

Here the CDR3 DNA reads TGTGCCAGTAGTAGTCAGCTAGTAGATACGCAGTATTTT. This encodes CASSSQLVDTQYF. The V gene is TRBV19, the J gene TRBJ2-3; D not resolved. Per the germline V gene, CDR1 is LNHDA and CDR2 is SQIVND (reference sequence). The length of the CDR3 is 13 residues. With 4 bases removed from V and 5 bases from J, the gap between germline ends came to 10 bases. Supplemented by reference TRBV19 and TRBJ2-3, the full variable domain reads DGGITQSPKYLFRKEGQNVTLSCEQNLNHDAMYWYRQDPGQGLRLIYYSQIVNDFQKGDIAEGYSVSREKKESFPLTVTSAQKNPTAFYLCASSSQLVDTQYFGPGTRLTVL.

The chain combines TRBV11-2 with TRBJ2-7; 10 nucleotides line up with TRBD2. The CDR3 has 16 amino acids. V dropped 1 base and J dropped 4; count of bases not matched to a gene: 7. CDR1 SGHAT and CDR2 FQNNGV come from the germline V gene. The CDR3 bases are TGTGCCAGCAGCTTAGGCGAGGGACTAGCGCAGTACGAGCAGTACTTC. As protein: CASSLGEGLAQYEQYF.

The J gene is TRBJ2-7, the V gene TRBV7-9, with 10 bases matching TRBD2. J lost 0 bases, V lost 5 bases, and 1 base had no gene match. This CDR3 has 14 residues. Germline V gene sequence: CDR1 SEHNR, CDR2 FQNEAQ (reference sequence). The CDR3 loop reads CASSPSGSSYEQYF. Here the CDR3 DNA reads TGTGCCAGCAGCCCTAGCGGGAGCTCCTACGAGCAGTACTTC.

This clone has more than one count but fewer than ten. The rearrangement joins TRBV7-9 to TRBJ2-7, with 7 nucleotides matching TRBD1. Losses at the gene ends were 0 bases for V and 1 base for J; bases not matched to a gene: 9. The CDR3 spans 17 residues. Germline-derived CDR1 and CDR2 are SEHNR and FQNEAQ (reference sequence). Here the CDR3 reads CASSLAQGTAYSYEQYF. As DNA, the CDR3 is TGTGCCAGCAGCTTAGCGCAGGGGACAGCTTATTCCTACGAGCAGTACTTC.

This clone was seen a few times. V and J are TRBV2 and TRBJ1-1; perhaps TRBD1 as D (5 bases). The CDR3 consists of 13 residues. Deletions cut 7 bases from V and 1 base from J, with 10 bases between. The germline gives CDR1 SNHLY, CDR2 FYNNEI. In nucleotides, the CDR3 is TGTGCCAGCAAATTAACAGGGAACACTGAAGCTTTCTTT. It specifies CASKLTGNTEAFF.